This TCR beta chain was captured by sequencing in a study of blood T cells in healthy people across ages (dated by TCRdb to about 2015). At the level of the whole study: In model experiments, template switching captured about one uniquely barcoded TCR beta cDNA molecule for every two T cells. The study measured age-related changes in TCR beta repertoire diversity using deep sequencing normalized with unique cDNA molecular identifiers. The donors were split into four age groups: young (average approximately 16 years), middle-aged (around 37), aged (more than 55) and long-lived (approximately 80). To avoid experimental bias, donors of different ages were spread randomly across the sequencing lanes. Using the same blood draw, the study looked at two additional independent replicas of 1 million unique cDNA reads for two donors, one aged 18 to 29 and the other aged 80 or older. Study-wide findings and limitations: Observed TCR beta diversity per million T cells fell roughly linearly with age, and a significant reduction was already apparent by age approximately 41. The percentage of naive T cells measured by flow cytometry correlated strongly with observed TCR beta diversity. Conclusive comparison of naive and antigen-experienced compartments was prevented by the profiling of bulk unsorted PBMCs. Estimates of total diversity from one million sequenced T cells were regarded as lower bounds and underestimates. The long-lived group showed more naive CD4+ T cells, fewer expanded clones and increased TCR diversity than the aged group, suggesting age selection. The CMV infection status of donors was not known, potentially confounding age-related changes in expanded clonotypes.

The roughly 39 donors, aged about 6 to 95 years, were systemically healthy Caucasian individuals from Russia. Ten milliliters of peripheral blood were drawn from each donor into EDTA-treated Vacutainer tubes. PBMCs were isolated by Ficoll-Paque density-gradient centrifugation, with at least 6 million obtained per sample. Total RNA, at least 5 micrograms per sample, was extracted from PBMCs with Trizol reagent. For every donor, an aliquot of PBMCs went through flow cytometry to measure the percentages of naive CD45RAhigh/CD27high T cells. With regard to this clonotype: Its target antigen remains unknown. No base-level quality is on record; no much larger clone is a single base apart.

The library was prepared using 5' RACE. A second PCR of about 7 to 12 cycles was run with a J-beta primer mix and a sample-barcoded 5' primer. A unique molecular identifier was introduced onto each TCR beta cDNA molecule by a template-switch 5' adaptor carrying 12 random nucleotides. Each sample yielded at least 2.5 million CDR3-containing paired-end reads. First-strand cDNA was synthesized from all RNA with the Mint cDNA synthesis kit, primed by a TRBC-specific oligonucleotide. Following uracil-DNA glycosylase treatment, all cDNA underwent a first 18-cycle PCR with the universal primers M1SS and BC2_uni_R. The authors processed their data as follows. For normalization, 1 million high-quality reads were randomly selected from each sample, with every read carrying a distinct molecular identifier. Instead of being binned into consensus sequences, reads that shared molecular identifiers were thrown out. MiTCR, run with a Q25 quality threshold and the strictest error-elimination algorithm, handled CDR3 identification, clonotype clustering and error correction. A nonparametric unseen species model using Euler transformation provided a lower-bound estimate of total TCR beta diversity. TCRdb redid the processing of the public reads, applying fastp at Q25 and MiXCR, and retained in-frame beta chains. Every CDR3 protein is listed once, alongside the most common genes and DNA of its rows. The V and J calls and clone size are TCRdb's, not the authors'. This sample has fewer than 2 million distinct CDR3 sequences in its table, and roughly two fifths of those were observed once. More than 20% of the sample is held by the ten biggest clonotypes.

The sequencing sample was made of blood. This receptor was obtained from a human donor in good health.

The nucleotides are TGCAGCGTTGAAGGGGCGCGGGAGCAGTACTTC. It is translated as CSVEGAREQYF. The V gene is TRBV29-1 and the J gene is TRBJ2-7; the D gene is not confidently resolved. V is reduced by 1 base and J by 7 bases, leaving a spacing of 8 bases between them. Reading the germline V gene gives CDR1 SQVTM and CDR2 ANQGSEA. The CDR3 contains 11 residues, cysteine and phenylalanine counted. Kept here is only the CDR3 DNA, which spans 33 bases and is read in frame from base 1.